Listed below are T cell receptor beta chains from one sample, sequenced in a study of graft-versus-host responses after intestinal transplantation. Clones were sequenced by immunoSEQ multiplex PCR, and TCRdb holds only the in-frame ones, with some missing. The sample holds approximately 63,000 clones, about nine tenths seen once. Sequenced here: ileum tissue, sampled 350 to 400 days after transplant. These receptors all stem from a human patient who received an intestinal transplant, so some T cells may come from the graft donor. The CDR3 runs from the conserved cysteine through the conserved F or W. D genes are given only for firm matches. Size values are once, few and many counts, or a class for expanded clones, and some rows have none.

D gene: .
J gene: TRBJ2-7
clone size: .
V gene: TRBV16
CDR3 DNA: TGTGCCAGCAGCCAATCGAGGGGCACCTACGAGCAGTACTTC
CDR3 protein: CASSQSRGTYEQYF

D gene: .
J gene: TRBJ2-3
clone size: .
V gene: TRBV27
CDR3 DNA: TGTGCCAGCAGTTTAATCCGGGAGTGGGGGACAGATACGCAGTATTTT
CDR3 protein: CASSLIREWGTDTQYF

D gene: TRBD1
J gene: TRBJ1-4
clone size: .
V gene: TRBV5-8
CDR3 DNA: TGTGCCAGCAGCTGGGGACAGCCTAATGAAAAACTGTTTTTT
CDR3 protein: CASSWGQPNEKLFF

D gene: .
J gene: TRBJ1-1
clone size: .
V gene: TRBV6-1
CDR3 DNA: TGTGCCACCAATACGGACACTGAAGCTTTCTTT
CDR3 protein: CATNTDTEAFF

D gene: TRBD2
J gene: TRBJ2-7
clone size: .
V gene: TRBV5-1
CDR3 DNA: TGCGCCAGCAGAGGTCAGCGGGGGGGCATCGAGCAGTACTTC
CDR3 protein: CASRGQRGGIEQYF

D gene: TRBD1
J gene: TRBJ2-1
clone size: .
V gene: TRBV6-1
CDR3 DNA: TGTGCCAGCAGTGAACCGGGACAGGGTTCGGATGAGCAGTTCTTC
CDR3 protein: CASSEPGQGSDEQFF

D gene: .
J gene: TRBJ2-3
clone size: .
V gene: TRBV28
CDR3 DNA: TGTGCCAGCAGTTTATTAACGGGATACCCAGATACGCAGTATTTT
CDR3 protein: CASSLLTGYPDTQYF

D gene: .
J gene: TRBJ1-2
clone size: few
V gene: TRBV27
CDR3 DNA: TGTGCAGTGTTGGGACTTGGCTACACCTTC
CDR3 protein: CAVLGLGYTF

D gene: .
J gene: TRBJ1-1
clone size: .
V gene: TRBV5-1
CDR3 DNA: TGCGCCAGCAGCTCGGATTATCCAGTCATGAACACTGAAGCTTTCTTT
CDR3 protein: CASSSDYPVMNTEAFF

D gene: .
J gene: TRBJ1-1
clone size: .
V gene: TRBV14
CDR3 DNA: TGTGCCAGCAGCCTGGAGGGGAGCACTGAAGCTTTCTTT
CDR3 protein: CASSLEGSTEAFF

D gene: .
J gene: TRBJ2-7
clone size: .
V gene: TRBV14
CDR3 DNA: TGTGCCAGCAGCCGAGATACTTCGCCGAGGTACTTC
CDR3 protein: CASSRDTSPRYF

D gene: .
J gene: TRBJ1-3
clone size: .
V gene: TRBV28
CDR3 DNA: TGTGCCTCAGGGCACATCTCTGGAAACACCATATATTTT
CDR3 protein: CASGHISGNTIYF

D gene: TRBD1
J gene: TRBJ2-5
clone size: .
V gene: TRBV6-6
CDR3 DNA: TGTGCCAGCAGTTACGTACAGGGGTCCCAAGAGACCCAGTACTTC
CDR3 protein: CASSYVQGSQETQYF

D gene: .
J gene: TRBJ1-2
clone size: .
V gene: TRBV5-5
CDR3 DNA: TGTGCCAGCAGCTTCGAAGGGAATGGTGGCTACACCTTC
CDR3 protein: CASSFEGNGGYTF

D gene: .
J gene: TRBJ1-6
clone size: once
V gene: TRBV2
CDR3 DNA: TGTGCCAGCAGCCTCTCCGGTGGAGCTTCACCCCTCCACTTT
CDR3 protein: CASSLSGGASPLHF

D gene: .
J gene: TRBJ1-1
clone size: .
V gene: TRBV28
CDR3 DNA: TGTGCCAGCAGTTTAGGAAGTGACACTGAAGCTTTCTTT
CDR3 protein: CASSLGSDTEAFF

D gene: TRBD1
J gene: TRBJ1-1
clone size: .
V gene: TRBV11-2
CDR3 DNA: TGTGCCAGCAGCTTTGGACAGGGAACTGAAGCTTTCTTT
CDR3 protein: CASSFGQGTEAFF

D gene: TRBD1
J gene: TRBJ1-6
clone size: .
V gene: TRBV7-9
CDR3 DNA: TGTGCCAGCAGCCTTGGGACAGGGGAACGTTCACCCCTCCACTTT
CDR3 protein: CASSLGTGERSPLHF

D gene: .
J gene: TRBJ1-2
clone size: .
V gene: TRBV6-6
CDR3 DNA: TGTGCCAGCAGGACCAAGCAGGCGCTTGGCTACACCTTC
CDR3 protein: CASRTKQALGYTF

D gene: TRBD2
J gene: TRBJ2-2
clone size: .
V gene: TRBV5-4
CDR3 DNA: TGTGCCAGCAGCTTTGGGCTAGCGGAGAACACCGGGGAGCTGTTTTTT
CDR3 protein: CASSFGLAENTGELFF

D gene: TRBD2
J gene: TRBJ2-3
clone size: .
V gene: TRBV14
CDR3 DNA: TGTGCCAGCAGCCAGATGGCGGGGGTCTCCACAGATACGCAGTATTTT
CDR3 protein: CASSQMAGVSTDTQYF

D gene: .
J gene: TRBJ1-6
clone size: .
V gene: TRBV11-2
CDR3 DNA: TGTGCCAGCAGCTTCGGGCCTCCCCTCCACTTT
CDR3 protein: CASSFGPPLHF

D gene: .
J gene: TRBJ2-7
clone size: .
V gene: TRBV7-8
CDR3 DNA: TGTGCCAGCAGCTTCCTCAGGGGTTACGAGCAGTACTTC
CDR3 protein: CASSFLRGYEQYF

D gene: .
J gene: TRBJ1-1
clone size: .
V gene: TRBV6-5
CDR3 DNA: TGTGCCAGCAGTGACCTGCCCCTGCGCACTGAAGCCTTCTTT
CDR3 protein: CASSDLPLRTEAFF

D gene: TRBD2
J gene: TRBJ2-1
clone size: .
V gene: TRBV10-3
CDR3 DNA: TGTGCCGTGGGACTAGCGGGGGACAATGAGCAGTTCTTC
CDR3 protein: CAVGLAGDNEQFF

D gene: TRBD1
J gene: TRBJ1-1
clone size: few
V gene: TRBV7-3
CDR3 DNA: TGTGCCAGCAGCCATATGGGGACAGGGAACACTGAAGCTTTCTTT
CDR3 protein: CASSHMGTGNTEAFF

D gene: .
J gene: TRBJ2-7
clone size: .
V gene: TRBV11-2
CDR3 DNA: TGTGCCAGCAGTTCGACGGGGGAGCAGTACTTC
CDR3 protein: CASSSTGEQYF

D gene: .
J gene: TRBJ2-7
clone size: .
V gene: TRBV7-9
CDR3 DNA: TGTGCCAGCAGCCTCCCGGGACGGGACTACGAGCAGTACTTC
CDR3 protein: CASSLPGRDYEQYF

D gene: .
J gene: TRBJ2-7
clone size: .
V gene: TRBV6-1
CDR3 DNA: TGTGCCAGCACCCCGGGGGCCTCAATGGCCTACGAGCAGTACTTC
CDR3 protein: CASTPGASMAYEQYF

D gene: .
J gene: TRBJ2-2
clone size: .
V gene: TRBV9
CDR3 DNA: TGTGCCAGCAGCGTAGGGACGATGAACACCGGGGAGCTGTTTTTT
CDR3 protein: CASSVGTMNTGELFF

D gene: .
J gene: TRBJ2-7
clone size: .
V gene: TRBV4-1
CDR3 DNA: TGCGCCAGCAGCCAAACCGTAAGGGGGACATGGAGCTCCTACGAGCAGTACTTC
CDR3 protein: CASSQTVRGTWSSYEQYF

D gene: TRBD2
J gene: TRBJ2-3
clone size: once
V gene: TRBV7-2
CDR3 DNA: TGTGCCAGCAGCTTAGCTCCGCGGGAGGGTACAGATACGCAGTATTTT
CDR3 protein: CASSLAPREGTDTQYF

D gene: .
J gene: TRBJ2-7
clone size: .
V gene: TRBV27
CDR3 DNA: TGTGCCAGCAGTAACAACGGGGTTTCAGGCGAGCAGTACTTC
CDR3 protein: CASSNNGVSGEQYF

D gene: TRBD2
J gene: TRBJ2-2
clone size: .
V gene: TRBV5-1
CDR3 DNA: TGCGCCAGCATAGCGTTAGGGACTAGCGAGTCCGGGGAGCTGTTTTTT
CDR3 protein: CASIALGTSESGELFF

D gene: .
J gene: TRBJ2-7
clone size: .
V gene: TRBV15
CDR3 DNA: TGTGCCACCAGCAGAGATCTGGCAGGGAGTGAGCAGTACTTC
CDR3 protein: CATSRDLAGSEQYF

D gene: .
J gene: TRBJ2-7
clone size: .
V gene: TRBV6-5
CDR3 DNA: TGTGCCAGCAGTTACTCTTTGGGGACCGCAGAGCAGTACTTC
CDR3 protein: CASSYSLGTAEQYF

D gene: TRBD1
J gene: TRBJ2-4
clone size: .
V gene: TRBV5-1
CDR3 DNA: TGCGCCAGCAGCGAGACAGGGGGCGAGGACATTCAGTACTTC
CDR3 protein: CASSETGGEDIQYF

D gene: TRBD1
J gene: TRBJ2-6
clone size: .
V gene: TRBV5-1
CDR3 DNA: TGCGCCAGCAGCTTAGGACAGGTTCTCAATTCGAGGCCTGGGGCCAACGTCCTGACTTTC
CDR3 protein: CASSLGQVLNSRPGANVLTF

D gene: .
J gene: TRBJ1-2
clone size: .
V gene: TRBV6-1
CDR3 DNA: TGTGCCAGCAGTGTCGAACCGGGACTGAACTATGGCTACACCTTC
CDR3 protein: CASSVEPGLNYGYTF

D gene: .
J gene: TRBJ2-4
clone size: .
V gene: TRBV9
CDR3 DNA: TGTGCCAGCAGCGTAGATGGGGCCAAAAACATTCAGTACTTC
CDR3 protein: CASSVDGAKNIQYF

D gene: .
J gene: TRBJ1-2
clone size: .
V gene: TRBV6-1
CDR3 DNA: TGTGCCAGCAGTGAAATGAGAATACCCTATGGCTACACCTTC
CDR3 protein: CASSEMRIPYGYTF

D gene: .
J gene: TRBJ1-2
clone size: .
V gene: TRBV14
CDR3 DNA: TGTGCCAGCAGCCATGTTAACTATGGCCACACCTTC
CDR3 protein: CASSHVNYGHTF

D gene: TRBD1
J gene: TRBJ1-5
clone size: .
V gene: TRBV28
CDR3 DNA: TGTGCCAGCAGTTGGACAGGGGGGCAGCCCCAGCATTTT
CDR3 protein: CASSWTGGQPQHF

D gene: TRBD1
J gene: TRBJ1-2
clone size: once
V gene: TRBV25-1
CDR3 DNA: TGTGCCAGCGGGCCGACAGGGAAAGGCTACACCTTC
CDR3 protein: CASGPTGKGYTF

D gene: .
J gene: TRBJ1-1
clone size: .
V gene: TRBV6-1
CDR3 DNA: TGTGCCAGCAGTGAACCGGGACTGGGGACTGAAGCTTTCTTT
CDR3 protein: CASSEPGLGTEAFF